This T cell receptor beta chain appears in the sequencing data of a study of blood T cells in healthy people across ages. Primers used in a second PCR of roughly 7 to 11 cycles were a sample-barcoded 5' primer and a J-beta primer mix. TCRdb reprocessed the 5' RACE reads with MiXCR, giving one entry per CDR3 protein. The sample has over 1,200,000 distinct CDR3 sequences, 59% seen once. The individuals who served as donors were healthy Caucasians living in Russia, aged roughly 6 to 100. The CDR3 has 13 amino acids. Per germline, CDR1 KGHSH and CDR2 LQKENI. Comment on this clonotype: An end of the junction differs from the germline gene, which may be a read error.

The specimen was blood. The J gene is TRBJ1-1, the V gene TRBV18; D is ambiguous. The TCR originated in a man between 18 and 29 years old in good health. The CDR3 sequence: CAISPQQNTEAFF. The CDR3 DNA reads TGTGCCATCTCACCACAGCAGAACACTGAAGCTTTCTTT.